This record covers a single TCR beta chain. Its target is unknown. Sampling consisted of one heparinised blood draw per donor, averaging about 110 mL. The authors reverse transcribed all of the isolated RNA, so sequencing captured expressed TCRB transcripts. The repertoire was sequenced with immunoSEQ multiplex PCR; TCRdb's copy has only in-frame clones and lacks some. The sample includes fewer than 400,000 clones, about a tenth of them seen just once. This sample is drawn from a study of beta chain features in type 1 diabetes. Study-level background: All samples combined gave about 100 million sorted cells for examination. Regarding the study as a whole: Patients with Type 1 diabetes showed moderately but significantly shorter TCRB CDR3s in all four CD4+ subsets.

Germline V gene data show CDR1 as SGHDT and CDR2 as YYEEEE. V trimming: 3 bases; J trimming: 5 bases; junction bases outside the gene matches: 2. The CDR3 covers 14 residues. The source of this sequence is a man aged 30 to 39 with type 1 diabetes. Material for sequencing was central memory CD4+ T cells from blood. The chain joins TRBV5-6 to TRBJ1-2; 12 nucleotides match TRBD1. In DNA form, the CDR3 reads TGTGCCAGCAGCTGGGACAGGGGGCGGTATGGCTACACCTTC. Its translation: CASSWDRGRYGYTF.